Shown below are 3 T cell receptor beta chains from a single sample sequenced in a study of technical replicates of blood from a handful of donors. Measured with immunoSEQ multiplex PCR; TCRdb has only the in-frame clones, and not every one. Among 76,000 or so clones listed, roughly 90% were seen once. Sequences were obtained from T cells isolated from PBMCs. These TCRs come from a human donor in good health.

V gene TRBV7-9 combines with J gene TRBJ2-5, with 12 nucleotides matching TRBD2. The CDR3 length is 15 residues. CDR1 is SEHNR, CDR2 FQNEAQ, per germline (reference sequence). Trimming removed 5 bases from V and 3 bases from J; junction bases left unmatched: 4. CDR3 region: CASSPRLAGEETQYF. The CDR3 bases are TGTGCCAGCAGCCCAAGACTAGCGGGAGAAGAGACCCAGTACTTC.

V is TRBV30 and J is TRBJ1-1; 8 bases map to TRBD1. Germline V lookup: CDR1 GTSNPN, CDR2 SVGIG (reference sequence). V trimming: 3 bases; J trimming: 8 bases; junction bases outside the gene matches: 14. This CDR3 is 15 amino acids long. The CDR3 nucleotides are TGTGCCTGGAGAAGCCTCGGGCAGGGGGCCGGGGAAGCTTTCTTT. Residues: CAWRSLGQGAGEAFF. Variable domain in full (rest from reference TRBV30 and TRBJ1-1): SQTIHQWPATLVQPVGSPLSLECTVEGTSNPNLYWYRQAAGRGLQLLFYSVGIGQISSEVPQNLSASRPQDRQFILSSKKLLLSDSGFYLCAWRSLGQGAGEAFFGQGTRLTVV.

The V gene is TRBV7-9, the J gene TRBJ2-7; weak D call: TRBD2 (5 bases). The germline V gene encodes CDR1 SEHNR and CDR2 FQNEAQ (reference sequence). CDR3 length: 15 amino acids. V dropped 8 bases and J dropped 0 bases, with 17 bases sitting between them. For the CDR3, the DNA is TGTGCCAGCCACAATCTTGGTGAGGGCTCCTACGAGCAGTACTTC. Its translation is CASHNLGEGSYEQYF.